Detailed here is one TCR beta chain. The sample originates from a study of blood T cell repertoires in COVID-19. Study context: Specimens from acute and convalescent COVID-19 originated in the United States, Italy and Spain. From T cells, B-cell-depleted T cells, or PBMCs came the material, which was cDNA or gDNA.

CDR3 length: 12 residues. V was trimmed by 0 bases and J by 9 bases, leaving 7 bases between them. Per the germline V gene, CDR1 is SGHDT and CDR2 is YYEEEE. Sequencing was performed with immunoSEQ multiplex PCR; in TCRdb, only in-frame clones are kept and a portion is missing. Among 200,000 to 250,000 clones, 84% were seen once, and the ten largest hold approximately 2%. Assignments of participants to cohorts depended upon their own reported clinical history. Two negative PCRs, clearance, or symptom resolution characterized the recovered Cohort 3 donors. The J gene is TRBJ2-4, the V gene TRBV5-6; unclear D gene. This sequence originates from a man in his fifties or sixties who had recovered from COVID-19. Specimen: PBMCs or T cells enriched from blood (not recorded which). This CDR3 reads CASSLGLSIQYF. CDR3 sequence (DNA): TGTGCCAGCAGCTTGGGCTTGAGCATTCAGTACTTC. The full variable domain, rest sourced from reference TRBV5-6 and TRBJ2-4, is DAGVTQSPTHLIKTRGQQVTLRCSPKSGHDTVSWYQQALGQGPQFIFQYYEEEERQRGNFPDRFSGHQFPNYSSELNVNALLLGDSALYLCASSLGLSIQYFGAGTRLSVL.